A selection of T cell receptor beta chains follows, all from one sample in a study of beta chain features in type 1 diabetes. Profiled with immunoSEQ multiplex PCR; TCRdb holds only in-frame clones, not every one. The top ten hold approximately 0.55% of the sample, which has about 370,000 clones, over 9% seen once. The sequencing input was central memory CD4+ T cells from blood. The receptors come from a man aged 25-45 years with type 1 diabetes. CDR3s include the opening cysteine and the closing phenylalanine or tryptophan. The order of the fields is V gene, D gene, clone size, J gene, CDR3 protein, CDR3 DNA. A D gene is named only where the DNA matches it firmly. Only some rows state a clone size, as once, few, many or a class for expanded clones.

>TRBV6-5|-|-|TRBJ1-1
CASSTQRNTEAFF
TGTGCCAGCAGCACACAGCGGAACACTGAAGCTTTCTTT
>TRBV11-2|-|-|TRBJ1-1
CASSRSGVAPNTEAFF
TGTGCCAGCAGTCGTAGTGGCGTTGCTCCGAACACTGAAGCTTTCTTT
>TRBV28|-|-|TRBJ2-2
CAYGVPGTGELFF
TGTGCCTACGGGGTCCCAGGCACCGGGGAGCTGTTTTTT
>TRBV27|-|-|TRBJ1-6
CASSKPGFGDLHF
TGTGCCAGCAGCAAACCAGGGTTCGGAGACCTCCACTTT
>TRBV7-2|-|-|TRBJ2-5
CASSYGGAGETQYF
TGTGCCAGCAGCTATGGGGGGGCCGGGGAGACCCAGTACTTC
>TRBV27|-|-|TRBJ1-5
CASSPGRRASQPQHF
TGTGCCAGCAGTCCCGGGCGGAGGGCATCTCAGCCCCAGCATTTT
>TRBV28|-|-|TRBJ1-1
CASRPPGALGNTEAFF
TGTGCCAGCAGGCCCCCGGGGGCTCTTGGGAACACTGAAGCTTTCTTT
>TRBV29-1|TRBD2|-|TRBJ2-5
CSVPRGGNQETQYF
TGCAGCGTCCCCCGGGGAGGGAACCAAGAGACCCAGTACTTC
>TRBV25-1|-|-|TRBJ2-7
CASSDTGGQAYEQYF
TGTGCCAGCAGTGATACGGGGGGACAAGCCTACGAGCAGTACTTC
>TRBV11-2|-|few|TRBJ1-2
CASSLEFGRTNYGYTF
TGTGCCAGCAGCTTAGAGTTCGGCAGGACTAACTATGGCTACACCTTC
>TRBV7-9|-|-|TRBJ2-7
CASSLEQGDEQYF
TGTGCCAGCAGCTTAGAACAGGGAGACGAGCAGTACTTC
>TRBV28|-|few|TRBJ1-2
CASSFGLAPGYTF
TGTGCCAGCAGTTTTGGACTCGCCCCAGGCTACACCTTC
>TRBV5-6|-|few|TRBJ2-3
CASSFARLVTDTQYF
TGTGCCAGCAGCTTCGCGCGGCTTGTCACAGATACGCAGTATTTT
>TRBV5-1|-|-|TRBJ2-7
CASSLPAYEQYF
TGCGCCAGCAGCTTGCCAGCCTACGAGCAGTACTTC
>TRBV11-2|-|few|TRBJ1-5
CASSLGQTNQPQHF
TGTGCCAGCAGCTTAGGGCAGACCAATCAGCCCCAGCATTTT
>TRBV19|TRBD1|many|TRBJ1-5
CASSTPRTGSNQPQHF
TGTGCCAGTAGTACCCCTCGGACAGGGAGCAATCAGCCCCAGCATTTT
>TRBV7-8|-|few|TRBJ1-1
CASSLDESHTEAFF
TGTGCCAGCAGCCTCGACGAAAGTCACACTGAAGCTTTCTTT
>TRBV23-1|TRBD1|-|TRBJ1-1
CASSHRGLGQRSFMNTEAFF
TGCGCCAGCAGTCATAGGGGTCTGGGACAGCGATCCTTTATGAACACTGAAGCTTTCTTT
>TRBV7-2|TRBD1|many|TRBJ2-5
CASSLQGEETQYF
TGTGCCAGCAGCTTACAGGGGGAGGAGACCCAGTACTTC
>TRBV7-3|TRBD1|few|TRBJ2-3
CASSLGQGVIGTDTQYF
TGTGCCAGCAGCTTGGGACAGGGGGTGATTGGCACAGATACGCAGTATTTT
>TRBV7-2|-|few|TRBJ2-1
CASSLGGGPSPFF
TGTGCCAGCAGCTTAGGGGGGGGCCCGAGTCCGTTCTTC
>TRBV6-5|-|-|TRBJ2-5
CASSPGTAQETQYF
TGTGCCAGCAGTCCCGGGACGGCACAAGAGACCCAGTACTTC
>TRBV6-1|-|few|TRBJ1-2
CASSATDGRSNYGYTF
TGTGCCAGCAGTGCTACGGACGGACGTTCTAACTATGGCTACACCTTC
>TRBV7-2|-|-|TRBJ1-2
CASSTGGPEGGYTF
TGTGCCAGCAGCACGGGTGGGCCGGAGGGTGGCTACACCTTC
>TRBV9|-|-|TRBJ2-4
CASSVVEGAKNIQYF
TGTGCCAGCAGCGTAGTTGAGGGAGCCAAAAACATTCAGTACTTC
>TRBV10-3|-|-|TRBJ2-7
CALGAGTYEQYF
TGTGCCCTCGGGGCAGGGACCTACGAGCAGTACTTC
>TRBV6-5|TRBD1|few|TRBJ1-2
CASSTGTGGSYGYTF
TGTGCCAGCAGTACCGGGACAGGGGGCTCCTATGGCTACACCTTC
>TRBV2|-|once|TRBJ1-1
CASSEGDTEAFF
TGTGCCAGCAGTGAAGGGGACACTGAAGCTTTCTTT
>TRBV2|TRBD2|few|TRBJ2-5
CASSPLAGAGETQYF
TGTGCCAGCAGTCCTCTAGCGGGCGCGGGGGAGACCCAGTACTTC
>TRBV7-2|TRBD1|-|TRBJ1-2
CASSSWTGNYGYTF
TGTGCCAGCAGCTCCTGGACAGGGAACTATGGCTACACCTTC
>TRBV5-1|-|-|TRBJ2-1
CASSLEAGEGHNEQFF
TGCGCCAGCAGCTTGGAGGCAGGGGAAGGGCACAATGAGCAGTTCTTC
>TRBV4-2|TRBD1|-|TRBJ2-7
CASSQVENTGTGYEQYF
TGTGCCAGCAGCCAAGTCGAGAACACCGGGACAGGTTACGAGCAGTACTTC
>TRBV11-3|TRBD1|few|TRBJ1-1
CASSLEGTGAFEAFF
TGTGCCAGCAGCTTAGAGGGGACAGGAGCCTTTGAAGCTTTCTTT
>TRBV7-9|-|-|TRBJ2-7
CASSLAGGLGYEQYF
TGTGCCAGCAGCTTAGCGGGGGGGCTCGGGTACGAGCAGTACTTC
>TRBV5-1|-|-|TRBJ2-1
CASSFGRNNEQFF
TGCGCCAGCAGCTTCGGGCGAAACAATGAGCAGTTCTTC
>TRBV11-3|-|-|TRBJ1-4
CASSAPPGLNEKLFF
TGTGCCAGCAGCGCGCCTCCGGGACTCAACGAAAAACTGTTTTTT
>TRBV27|-|-|TRBJ2-3
CASKKFSSTDTQYF
TGTGCCAGCAAGAAGTTTTCTAGCACAGATACGCAGTATTTT
>TRBV2|-|many|TRBJ2-7
CASSEEGAPTYEQYF
TGTGCCAGCAGTGAAGAGGGAGCGCCCACCTACGAGCAGTACTTC
>TRBV10-3|-|many|TRBJ2-1
CAISGVEMGGHNEQFF
TGTGCCATCAGTGGAGTCGAGATGGGTGGGCACAATGAGCAGTTCTTC
>TRBV11-3|-|-|TRBJ2-7
CASSLDRYEQYF
TGTGCCAGCAGCTTAGATCGCTACGAGCAGTACTTC
>TRBV19|TRBD1|many|TRBJ1-1
CASSITGTAFEAFF
TGTGCCAGTAGTATCACCGGGACAGCATTTGAAGCTTTCTTT
>TRBV6-5|-|few|TRBJ2-6
CASSYPGANVLTF
TGTGCCAGCAGTTACCCTGGGGCCAACGTCCTGACTTTC
>TRBV6-6|TRBD1|few|TRBJ2-7
CASRYWDRDLTEQYF
TGTGCCAGCCGCTACTGGGACAGGGATCTGACCGAGCAGTACTTC
>TRBV6-1|-|-|TRBJ2-7
CASSEYGIYEQYF
TGTGCCAGCAGTGAATACGGCATCTACGAGCAGTACTTC